There are a few counts of the clone carrying this T cell receptor (beta chain). Its antigen is not known. This sample stems from a study of T-cell memory formation after mild COVID-19. Findings and limits, study-wide: Pre-infection memory carried some responding clones, suggesting that cross-reactive memory joined. Contracting CD4+ clones were located mainly in CM and EM, and CD8+ clones in EMRA.

Germline V gene sequence: CDR1 PRHDT, CDR2 FYEKMQ (reference sequence). The CDR3 contains 16 residues. Trimming stripped 0 bases from V and 8 bases from J, with 17 bases between. The 5'RACE method, run with constant-segment primers, produced TCR alpha and TCR beta cDNA libraries (carrying sample barcodes and UMIs). MiXCR, run by TCRdb on the 5' RACE reads, gives a single entry per CDR3 protein. The sample has approximately 560,000 distinct CDR3 sequences, 17% seen once; the top ten hold approximately 8.1%. The clonotype was recovered from an adult woman who had mild COVID-19 (a few samples of this study predate the infection). Cell type and time point are not known. The sample taken for sequencing was PBMCs or a T cell subset sorted from them (not recorded which). V usage is TRBV13 and J usage is TRBJ2-1; a weak D match, TRBD2 (6 bases). The CDR3 nucleotides read TGTGCCAGCAGCTTAGGACTAGCCCACAGAGTCGATGAGCAGTTCTTC. As protein: CASSLGLAHRVDEQFF.